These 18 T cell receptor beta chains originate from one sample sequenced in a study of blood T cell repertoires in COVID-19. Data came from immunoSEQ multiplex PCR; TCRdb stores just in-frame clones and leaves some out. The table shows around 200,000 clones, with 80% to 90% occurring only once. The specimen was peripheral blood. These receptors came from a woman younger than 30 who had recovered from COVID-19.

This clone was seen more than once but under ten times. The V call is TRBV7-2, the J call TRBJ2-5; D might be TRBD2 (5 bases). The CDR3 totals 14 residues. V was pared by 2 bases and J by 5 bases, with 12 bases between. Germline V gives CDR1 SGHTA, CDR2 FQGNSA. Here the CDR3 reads CASSLINRGETQYF. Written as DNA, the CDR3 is TGTGCCAGCAGCTTAATAAACCGGGGTGAGACCCAGTACTTC.

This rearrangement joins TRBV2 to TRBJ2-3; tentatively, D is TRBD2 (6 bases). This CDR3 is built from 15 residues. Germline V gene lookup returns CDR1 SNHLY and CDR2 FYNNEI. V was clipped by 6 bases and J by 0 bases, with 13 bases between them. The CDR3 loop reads CASSPTGSSTDTQYF. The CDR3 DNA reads TGTGCCAGCAGCCCGACCGGGAGTAGCACAGATACGCAGTATTTT.

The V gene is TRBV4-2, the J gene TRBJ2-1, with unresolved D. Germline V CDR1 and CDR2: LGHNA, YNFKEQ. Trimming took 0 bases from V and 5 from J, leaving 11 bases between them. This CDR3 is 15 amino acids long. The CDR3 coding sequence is TGTGCCAGCAGCCAAGAACAGTTTGGCGACAATGAGCAGTTCTTC. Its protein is CASSQEQFGDNEQFF.

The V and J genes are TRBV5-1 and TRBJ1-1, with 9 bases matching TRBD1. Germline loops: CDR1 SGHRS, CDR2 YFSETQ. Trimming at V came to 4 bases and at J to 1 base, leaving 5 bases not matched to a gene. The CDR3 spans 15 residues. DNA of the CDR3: TGCGCCAGCAGCGCTCGACAGGGGGGGAACACTGAAGCTTTCTTT. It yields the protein CASSARQGGNTEAFF.

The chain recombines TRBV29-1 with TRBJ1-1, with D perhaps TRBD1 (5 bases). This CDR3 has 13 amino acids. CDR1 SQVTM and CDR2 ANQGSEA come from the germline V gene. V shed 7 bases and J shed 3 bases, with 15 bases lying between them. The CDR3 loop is CSAGGERDTEAFF. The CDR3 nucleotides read TGCAGCGCCGGAGGGGAGAGGGACACTGAAGCTTTCTTT.

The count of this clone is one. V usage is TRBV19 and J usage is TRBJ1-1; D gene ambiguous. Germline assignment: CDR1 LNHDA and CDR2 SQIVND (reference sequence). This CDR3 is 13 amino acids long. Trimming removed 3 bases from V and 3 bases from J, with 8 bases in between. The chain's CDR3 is CASSISADTEAFF. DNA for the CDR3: TGTGCCAGTAGTATCTCTGCGGACACTGAAGCTTTCTTT. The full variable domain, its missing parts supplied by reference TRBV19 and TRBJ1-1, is DGGITQSPKYLFRKEGQNVTLSCEQNLNHDAMYWYRQDPGQGLRLIYYSQIVNDFQKGDIAEGYSVSREKKESFPLTVTSAQKNPTAFYLCASSISADTEAFFGQGTRLTVV.

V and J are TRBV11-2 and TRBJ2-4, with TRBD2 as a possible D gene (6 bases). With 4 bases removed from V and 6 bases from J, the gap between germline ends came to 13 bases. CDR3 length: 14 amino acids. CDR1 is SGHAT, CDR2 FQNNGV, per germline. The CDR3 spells CASSSPPGVNIQYF. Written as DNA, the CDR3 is TGTGCCAGCAGCTCACCACCGGGGGTAAACATTCAGTACTTC.

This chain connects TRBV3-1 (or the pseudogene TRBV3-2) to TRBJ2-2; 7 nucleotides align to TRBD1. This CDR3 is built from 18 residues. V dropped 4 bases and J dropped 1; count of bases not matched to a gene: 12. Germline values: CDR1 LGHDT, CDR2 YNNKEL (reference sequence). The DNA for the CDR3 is TGTGCCAGCAGCCGGGAAGGCCACTGGGACAGGAACACCGGGGAGCTGTTTTTT. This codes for CASSREGHWDRNTGELFF.

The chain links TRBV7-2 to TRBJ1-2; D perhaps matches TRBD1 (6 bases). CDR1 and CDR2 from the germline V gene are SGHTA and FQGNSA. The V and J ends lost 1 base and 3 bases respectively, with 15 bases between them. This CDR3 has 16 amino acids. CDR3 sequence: CASSLGGGRDYYGYTF. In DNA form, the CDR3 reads TGTGCCAGCAGCTTAGGGGGGGGCAGGGATTACTATGGCTACACCTTC. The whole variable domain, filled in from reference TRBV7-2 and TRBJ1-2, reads GAGVSQSPSNKVTEKGKDVELRCDPISGHTALYWYRQSLGQGLEFLIYFQGNSAPDKSGLPSDRFSAERTGGSVSTLTIQRTQQEDSAVYLCASSLGGGRDYYGYTFGSGTRLTVV.

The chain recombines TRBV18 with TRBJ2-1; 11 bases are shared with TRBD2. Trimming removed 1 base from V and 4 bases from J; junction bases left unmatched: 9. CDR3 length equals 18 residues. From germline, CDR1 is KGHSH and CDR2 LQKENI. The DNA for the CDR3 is TGTGCCAGCTCACCACGGCAATCGGGACTAGCGGCTTACAATGAGCAGTTCTTC. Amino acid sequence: CASSPRQSGLAAYNEQFF.

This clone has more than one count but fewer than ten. The CDR3 here is CARLKHSYEQYV. The CDR3 DNA follows: TGCGCCAGGTTAAAACATTCCTACGAGCAGTACGTC. The V gene is TRBV10-1, the J gene TRBJ2-7; D gene uncertain. CDR1 is WNHNN and CDR2 is SYGVQD in the germline V gene (reference sequence). The ends were cut back, 9 bases at V and 1 base at J, with 10 bases in the middle. The CDR3 spans 12 residues.

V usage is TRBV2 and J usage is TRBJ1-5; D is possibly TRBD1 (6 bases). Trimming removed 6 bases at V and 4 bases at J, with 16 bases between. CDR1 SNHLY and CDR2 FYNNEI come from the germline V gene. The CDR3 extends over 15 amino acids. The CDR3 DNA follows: TGTGCCAGCAGCTCCGGGACAAGCGAAAATCAGCCCCAGCATTTT. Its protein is CASSSGTSENQPQHF. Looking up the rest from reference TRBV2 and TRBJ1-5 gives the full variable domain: EPEVTQTPSHQVTQMGQEVILRCVPISNHLYFYWYRQILGQKVEFLVSFYNNEISEKSEIFDDQFSVERPDGSNFTLKIRSTKLEDSAMYFCASSSGTSENQPQHFGDGTRLSIL.

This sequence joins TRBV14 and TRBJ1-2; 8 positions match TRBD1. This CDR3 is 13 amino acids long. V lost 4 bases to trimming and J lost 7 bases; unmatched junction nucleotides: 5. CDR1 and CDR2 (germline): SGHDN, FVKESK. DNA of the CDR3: TGTGCCAGCAGCCCAAACAGGGGGGCTGGCTACACCTTC. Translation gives CASSPNRGAGYTF.

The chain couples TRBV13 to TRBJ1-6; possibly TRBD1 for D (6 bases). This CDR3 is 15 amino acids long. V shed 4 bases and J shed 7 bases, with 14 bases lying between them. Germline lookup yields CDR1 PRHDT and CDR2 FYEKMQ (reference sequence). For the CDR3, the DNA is TGTGCCAGCAGCTCTGACAGGTCCGCCAATTCACCCCTCCACTTT. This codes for CASSSDRSANSPLHF.

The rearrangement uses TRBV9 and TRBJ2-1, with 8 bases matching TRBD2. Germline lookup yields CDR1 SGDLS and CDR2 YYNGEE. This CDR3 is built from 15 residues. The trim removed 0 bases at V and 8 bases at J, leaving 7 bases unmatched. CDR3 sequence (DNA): TGTGCCAGCAGCGTAGGAGGCGGGGGGAAGGATGAGCAGTTCTTC. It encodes CASSVGGGGKDEQFF.

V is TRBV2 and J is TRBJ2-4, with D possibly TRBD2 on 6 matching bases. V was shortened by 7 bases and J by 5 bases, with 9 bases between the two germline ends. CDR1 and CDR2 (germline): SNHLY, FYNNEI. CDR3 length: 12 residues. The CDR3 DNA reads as TGTGCCAGCAAAAGGGAGGAAAACATTCAGTACTTC. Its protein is CASKREENIQYF.

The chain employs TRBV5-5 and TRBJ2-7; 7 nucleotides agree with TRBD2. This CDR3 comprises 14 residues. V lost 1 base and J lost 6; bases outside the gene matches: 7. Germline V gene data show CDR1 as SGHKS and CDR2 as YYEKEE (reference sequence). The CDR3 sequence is CASSLYWGGTEQYV. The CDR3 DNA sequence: TGTGCCAGCAGCTTGTATTGGGGAGGGACCGAGCAGTACGTC.

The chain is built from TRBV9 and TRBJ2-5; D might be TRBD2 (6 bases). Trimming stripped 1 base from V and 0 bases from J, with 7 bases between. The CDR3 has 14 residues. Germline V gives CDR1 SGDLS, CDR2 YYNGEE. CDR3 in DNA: TGTGCCAGCAGCGTAACGGGGGACCAAGAGACCCAGTACTTC. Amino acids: CASSVTGDQETQYF.